These 17 T cell receptor beta chains were all obtained from the same sample, sequenced in a study of cytotoxic CD8 clonotypes in ibrutinib-treated CLL. Clones were read by immunoSEQ multiplex PCR, and TCRdb kept only the in-frame ones, dropping some. The sample shows around 140,000 clones, 70% to 90% of them seen only once. Specimen: PBMCs, collected after 24 months of ibrutinib treatment. These receptors all stem from a human donor with chronic lymphocytic leukemia.

The rearrangement joins TRBV6-6 to TRBJ2-7; the match to TRBD1 covers 7 bases. Per germline, CDR1 MNHNY and CDR2 SVGAGI (reference sequence). The CDR3 spans 16 residues. The ends lost 5 bases at V and 0 bases at J; junction bases unmatched: 10. CDR3 DNA: TGTGCCAGCAGTAAAAGGACCGGGACAGACTCCTACGAGCAGTACTTC. It yields the protein CASSKRTGTDSYEQYF.

The rearrangement links TRBV7-2 to TRBJ2-3, with D unclear. The V end was cut by 1 base, the J end by 5 bases, with 16 bases between. Germline-derived CDR1 and CDR2 are SGHTA and FQGNSA. This CDR3 is built from 16 residues. The CDR3 region has the DNA TGTGCCAGCAGCTTAGTCGTTACTACCTTTAGAGATACGCAGTATTTT. Amino acids: CASSLVVTTFRDTQYF.

The chain carries TRBV6-5 and TRBJ1-2, with D possibly being TRBD1 (6 bases). The CDR3 consists of 14 residues. Germline V gives CDR1 MNHEY, CDR2 SVGAGI. Trimming cost V 2 bases and J 4 bases, with 11 bases left between them. The CDR3 coding sequence is TGTGCCAGCAGTTACGGAGACAGGACCTATGGCTACACCTTC. Translated, it gives CASSYGDRTYGYTF.

The chain recombines TRBV6-6 with TRBJ1-1, with 7 bases fitting TRBD1. Germline CDR1 is MNHNY and CDR2 is SVGAGI (reference sequence). The V and J ends lost 8 bases and 3 bases, in that order; junction bases with no gene match: 9. The CDR3 runs 14 residues. The CDR3 nucleotides read TGTGCCAGCCTCGGAAGGGGGCTTCACACTGAAGCTTTCTTT. It yields the protein CASLGRGLHTEAFF.

This chain joins TRBV14 and TRBJ2-3, with TRBD1 identical over 7 bases. The CDR3 loop spans 14 amino acids. The V and J ends lost 4 bases and 4 bases, in that order; junction bases with no gene match: 5. Germline V gene lookup returns CDR1 SGHDN and CDR2 FVKESK. The CDR3 here is CASSPRQGSDTQYF. For the CDR3, the DNA is TGTGCCAGCAGCCCTAGACAGGGATCAGATACGCAGTATTTT.

This clone turned up a few times. This chain links TRBV6-5 with TRBJ1-1; a weak D match, TRBD1 (6 bases). Germline assignment: CDR1 MNHEY and CDR2 SVGAGI. V lost 6 bases, J lost 4 bases, and 12 bases lay in between. CDR3 length: 13 residues. The CDR3 DNA reads TGTGCCAGCAGACTCGGGACAATCACTGAAGCTTTCTTT. This sequence encodes CASRLGTITEAFF.

The genes are TRBV5-1 and TRBJ2-3; D might be TRBD1 or TRBD2, each matching 7 bases. The germline V gene has CDR1 SGHRS and CDR2 YFSETQ. Trimming cost V 5 bases and J 3 bases, with 19 bases left between them. This CDR3 is 16 amino acids long. CDR3 nucleotide sequence: TGCGCCAGCAGTTCAGGGGGGGCTTTAAGAACAGATACGCAGTATTTT. This codes for CASSSGGALRTDTQYF.

This chain joins TRBV4-3 and TRBJ2-3; 7 positions agree with TRBD1. V trimming: 0 bases; J trimming: 2 bases; junction bases outside the gene matches: 11. The CDR3 has 18 amino acids. Germline CDR1 is LGHNA and CDR2 is YSLEER. The CDR3 loop reads CASSQEERRGPFTDTQYF. CDR3 DNA: TGCGCCAGCAGCCAAGAGGAAAGAAGGGGGCCCTTCACAGATACGCAGTATTTT.

The chain uses TRBV28 and TRBJ1-1; D remains ambiguous. The V end lost 6 bases, the J end lost 4 bases, and 6 bases lay between the germline ends. The germline V gene has CDR1 MDHEN and CDR2 SYDVKM. The CDR3 length is 11 residues. CDR3 loop: CASSLLTEAFF. The CDR3 DNA sequence: TGTGCCAGCAGCCTACTCACTGAAGCTTTCTTT.

The V and J genes are TRBV4-2 and TRBJ2-1; the match to TRBD2 covers 10 bases. CDR3 size: 16 residues. The junction had 7 bases not matched to a gene; V was cut back by 4 bases and J by 4 bases. The germline CDR1 and CDR2 sequences are LGHNA and YNFKEQ. The CDR3 coding sequence is TGTGCCAGCAGCCCTGGGGAGCGGGGGGGTTACAATGAGCAGTTCTTC. This encodes CASSPGERGGYNEQFF.

V gene TRBV18 combines with J gene TRBJ2-1; the D gene is possibly TRBD1 (5 bases). The CDR3 runs 14 residues. The germline V gene encodes CDR1 KGHSH and CDR2 LQKENI. Trimming cost V 2 bases and J 6 bases, with 11 bases left between them. In nucleotides, the CDR3 is TGTGCCAGCTCACCAGGGGCGCGTTTCAATGAGCAGTTCTTC. Amino acids: CASSPGARFNEQFF.

V gene TRBV27 combines with J gene TRBJ2-3; 8 bases line up with TRBD2. V gave up 2 bases and J gave up 4 bases; unmatched junction bases: 5. The CDR3 totals 15 residues. Germline V gives CDR1 MNHEY, CDR2 SMNVEV (reference sequence). DNA for the CDR3: TGTGCCAGCAGTTTAGACGGGAGGGCCCCAGATACGCAGTATTTT. Amino acid sequence: CASSLDGRAPDTQYF.

The chain couples TRBV14 to TRBJ1-6; no clear D gene. Trimming cost V 3 bases and J 7 bases, with 7 bases left between them. CDR3 size: 13 residues. The germline V gene has CDR1 SGHDN and CDR2 FVKESK. The CDR3 sequence is CASSHGLNSPLHF. In nucleotides, the CDR3 is TGTGCCAGCAGCCACGGACTGAATTCACCCCTCCACTTT.

This chain uses TRBV27 with TRBJ1-1; D ambiguous. CDR1 is MNHEY and CDR2 is SMNVEV in the germline V gene (reference sequence). V gave up 3 bases and J gave up 6 bases, with 11 bases separating them. CDR3 length: 13 amino acids. The CDR3 spells CASSFSRWAEAFF. CDR3 coding DNA: TGTGCCAGCAGTTTTTCGCGCTGGGCTGAAGCTTTCTTT.

This clone was observed many times. V and J are TRBV18 and TRBJ1-4; D is unresolved. Germline CDR1 reads KGHSH; CDR2 reads LQKENI. Trimming took off 5 bases at V and 7 bases at J, with 5 bases between the two ends. The CDR3 totals 11 residues. The CDR3 is CASSSGEKLFF. The CDR3 DNA sequence: TGTGCCAGCTCATCCGGTGAAAAACTGTTTTTT.

This chain uses TRBV14 with TRBJ1-1; possible D gene TRBD1, 6 bases. The length of the CDR3 is 14 residues. Trimming removed 2 bases from V and 5 bases from J, with 12 bases in between. CDR1 SGHDN and CDR2 FVKESK come from the germline V gene. CDR3 sequence reads: CASSQRGASTEAFF. Written as DNA, the CDR3 is TGTGCCAGCAGCCAACGGGGGGCATCGACTGAAGCTTTCTTT.

The chain couples TRBV28 to TRBJ1-3, with D maybe TRBD1 (6 bases). V lost 4 bases, J lost 1 base, and 11 bases lay in between. The CDR3 covers 15 residues. Looked up from germline, CDR1 is MDHEN and CDR2 is SYDVKM. The CDR3 reads CASSSGDFSGNTIYF. The DNA of the CDR3 is TGTGCCAGCAGTTCAGGGGATTTTTCTGGAAACACCATATATTTT.